The next 11 T cell receptor beta chains were all read from a single sample in a study of shared clonotypes between healthy human individuals. The naive CD8 fraction comprised CD45RO-negative cells positively selected for CCR7 and excluded terminally differentiated effector memory CD45RA+ cells. TCRdb keeps only in-frame clones here, not all; method: immunoSEQ multiplex PCR. The table lists some 2,100,000 clones, about 93% of them singletons. The source material was naive CD8+ T cells from PBMCs. Receptors were obtained from a man aged 18 to 30 in good health. Some clones in this sample may be carry-over from other donors' samples.

The chain employs TRBV7-6 and TRBJ1-5; D perhaps matches TRBD1 (5 bases). This CDR3 is 13 amino acids long. Germline CDR1 reads SGHVS; CDR2 reads FNYEAQ. Trimming removed 5 bases from V and 7 bases from J, with 12 bases in between. As DNA, the CDR3 is TGTGCCAGCAGCCCAGGGAAGGGGCAGCCCCAGCATTTT. Translated, it gives CASSPGKGQPQHF.

The chain recombines TRBV9 with TRBJ1-2, with D possibly being TRBD1 (6 bases). CDR3 length: 15 residues. From germline, CDR1 is SGDLS and CDR2 YYNGEE. Trimming shortened V by 4 bases and J by 2 bases, and 15 bases separated the two germline ends. The DNA of the CDR3 is TGTGCCAGCAGCACCGACAGGACCTCCAACTATGGCTACACCTTC. This sequence encodes CASSTDRTSNYGYTF.

This sequence joins TRBV10-3 and TRBJ2-1; the match to TRBD2 covers 10 bases. V lost 0 bases, J lost 15 bases, and 8 bases stayed unmatched. CDR1 and CDR2 from the germline V gene are ENHRY and SYGVKD. The CDR3 totals 14 residues. Written as DNA, the CDR3 is TGTGCCATCAGTGAGTCCCCTAGCGGGGGCTTCTGGTTCTTC. It codes for CAISESPSGGFWFF.

This chain uses TRBV29-1 with TRBJ2-5; unclear D gene. There are 15 residues in the CDR3. V was cut by 0 bases and J by 4 bases, with 15 bases left in between. The germline CDR1 and CDR2 sequences are SQVTM and ANQGSEA. CDR3 protein: CSVEDHDFILETQYF. The CDR3 coding sequence is TGCAGCGTTGAAGATCATGACTTCATCCTAGAGACCCAGTACTTC.

The chain couples TRBV28 to TRBJ1-1; 7 nucleotides match TRBD1. Per the germline V gene, CDR1 is MDHEN and CDR2 is SYDVKM. CDR3 length equals 13 residues. The V gene end was trimmed by 7 bases and the J gene end by 5 bases; junction bases not matched to a gene: 7. The CDR3 DNA reads TGTGCCAGCACCCAGACAGGGAGGACTGAAGCTTTCTTT. This codes for CASTQTGRTEAFF. Variable domain in full (rest from reference TRBV28 and TRBJ1-1): DVKVTQSSRYLVKRTGEKVFLECVQDMDHENMFWYRQDPGLGLRLIYFSYDVKMKEKGDIPEGYSVSREKKERFSLILESASTNQTSMYLCASTQTGRTEAFFGQGTRLTVV.

The V call is TRBV10-3, the J call TRBJ2-5; 8 positions agree with TRBD2. Germline CDR1 reads ENHRY; CDR2 reads SYGVKD. The V gene end was trimmed by 6 bases and the J gene end by 0 bases; junction bases not matched to a gene: 9. This CDR3 has 16 amino acids. In DNA, the CDR3 is TGTGCCATCAGCCCCCGGGGGGGGGATTACCAAGAGACCCAGTACTTC. This encodes CAISPRGGDYQETQYF.

The rearrangement links TRBV4-1 to TRBJ2-2; the D gene could be TRBD1 or TRBD2 (6 bases each). Germline values: CDR1 MGHRA, CDR2 YSYEKL. This CDR3 has 17 residues. V shed 1 base and J shed 5 bases, with 17 bases lying between them. Here the CDR3 DNA reads TGCGCCAGCAGCCAAGGTGGTCGCGGAGGGGGGACCGGGGAGCTGTTTTTT. Encoded protein: CASSQGGRGGGTGELFF.

As for this clone: Other DNA sequences in this sample translate to the same CDR3. CDR3 in amino acids: CASSFGTSYEQYF. The CDR3 DNA reads as TGTGCCAGCAGCTTTGGGACCTCCTACGAGCAGTACTTC. The chain employs TRBV5-6 and TRBJ2-7; TRBD1 or TRBD2 may be the D gene (5 bases each). Germline CDR1 and CDR2: SGHDT and YYEEEE. This CDR3 comprises 13 residues. The V gene lost 2 bases and the J gene lost 0 bases, with 6 bases spanning the gap.

The V gene is TRBV5-1, the J gene TRBJ2-1; D possibly matches TRBD1 or TRBD2 (5 bases each). The CDR3 runs 13 residues. Germline lookup yields CDR1 SGHRS and CDR2 YFSETQ. With 4 bases removed from V and 6 bases from J, the gap between germline ends came to 11 bases. CDR3 sequence (DNA): TGCGCCAGCAGCGATTCGGGACCCAATGAGCAGTTCTTC. Its translation: CASSDSGPNEQFF.

The rearrangement links TRBV21-1 to TRBJ2-1; TRBD2, the D gene given by the table, was not confirmed from the DNA. TRBV21-1 is described as a pseudogene. This CDR3 contains 14 residues. As DNA, the CDR3 is TGTGCCAGCAGCAAAGGCGTAGAAGCATATGAGCAGTTCTTC. It translates to CASSKGVEAYEQFF.

The chain uses TRBV7-9 and TRBJ2-7; D is unresolved. The CDR3 extends over 16 amino acids. V lost 6 bases and J 4 bases, leaving 22 bases between the germline ends. Germline CDR1 SEHNR, CDR2 FQNEAQ (reference sequence). This chain's CDR3 is CASSSDRAQDVYEQYF. The CDR3 DNA reads TGTGCCAGCAGTTCCGACCGAGCCCAAGACGTTTACGAGCAGTACTTC.